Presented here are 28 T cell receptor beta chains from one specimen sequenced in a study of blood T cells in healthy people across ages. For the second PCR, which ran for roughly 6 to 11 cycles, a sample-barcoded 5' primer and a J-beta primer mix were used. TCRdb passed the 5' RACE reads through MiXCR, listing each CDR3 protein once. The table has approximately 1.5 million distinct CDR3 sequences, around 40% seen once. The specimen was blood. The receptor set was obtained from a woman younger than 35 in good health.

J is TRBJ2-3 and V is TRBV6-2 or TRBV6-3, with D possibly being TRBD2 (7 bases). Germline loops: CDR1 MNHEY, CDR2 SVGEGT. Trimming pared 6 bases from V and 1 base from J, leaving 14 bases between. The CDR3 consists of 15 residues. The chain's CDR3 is CASRIRGAGTDTQYF. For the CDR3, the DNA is TGTGCCAGCAGAATTCGGGGGGCGGGCACAGATACGCAGTATTTT.

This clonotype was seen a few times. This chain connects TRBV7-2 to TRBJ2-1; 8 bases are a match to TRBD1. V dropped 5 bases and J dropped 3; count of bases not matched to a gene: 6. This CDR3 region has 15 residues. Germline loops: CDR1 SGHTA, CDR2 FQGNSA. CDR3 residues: CASSPDRAVYNEQFF. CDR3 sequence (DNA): TGTGCCAGCAGCCCGGACAGGGCCGTCTACAATGAGCAGTTCTTC.

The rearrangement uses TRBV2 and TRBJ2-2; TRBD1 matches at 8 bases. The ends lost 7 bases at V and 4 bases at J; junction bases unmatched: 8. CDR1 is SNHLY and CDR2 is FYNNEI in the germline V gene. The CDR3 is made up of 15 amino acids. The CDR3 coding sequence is TGTGCCAGCACTAAGACAGGGGCGAGCACCGGGGAGCTGTTTTTT. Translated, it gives CASTKTGASTGELFF.

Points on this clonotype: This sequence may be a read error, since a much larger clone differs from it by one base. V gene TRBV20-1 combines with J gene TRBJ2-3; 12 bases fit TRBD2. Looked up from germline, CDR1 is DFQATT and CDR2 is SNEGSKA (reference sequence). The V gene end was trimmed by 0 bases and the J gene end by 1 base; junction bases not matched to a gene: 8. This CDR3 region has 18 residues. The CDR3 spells CSARELASGGGRTDTQYF. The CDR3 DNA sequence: TGCAGTGCTAGAGAGCTCGCTAGCGGGGGGGGCCGCACAGATACGCAGTATTTT.

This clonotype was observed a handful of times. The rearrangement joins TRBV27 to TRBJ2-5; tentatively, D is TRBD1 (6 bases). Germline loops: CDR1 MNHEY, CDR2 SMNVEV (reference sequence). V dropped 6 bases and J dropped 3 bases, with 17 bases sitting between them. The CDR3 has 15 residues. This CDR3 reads CASRVTGGYEETQYF. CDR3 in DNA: TGTGCCAGCAGGGTGACAGGAGGCTATGAAGAGACCCAGTACTTC.

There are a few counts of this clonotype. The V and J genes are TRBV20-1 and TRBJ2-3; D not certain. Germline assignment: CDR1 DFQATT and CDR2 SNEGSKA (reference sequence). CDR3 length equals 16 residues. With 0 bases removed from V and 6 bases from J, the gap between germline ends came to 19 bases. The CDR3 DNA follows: TGCAGTGCTAGAGATCCCCAGTCTCCCCTCACCGATACGCAGTATTTT. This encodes CSARDPQSPLTDTQYF.

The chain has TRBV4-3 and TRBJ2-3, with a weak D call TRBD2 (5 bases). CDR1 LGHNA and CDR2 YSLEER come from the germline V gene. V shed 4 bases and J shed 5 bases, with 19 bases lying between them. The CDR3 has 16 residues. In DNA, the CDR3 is TGCGCCAGCAGCCGGTCTCGAGGAGTAGAGGGAGATACGCAGTATTTT. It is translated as CASSRSRGVEGDTQYF.

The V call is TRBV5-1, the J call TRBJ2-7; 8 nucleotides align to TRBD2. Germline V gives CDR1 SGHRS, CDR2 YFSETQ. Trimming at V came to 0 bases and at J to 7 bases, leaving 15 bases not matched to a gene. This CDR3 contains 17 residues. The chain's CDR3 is CASSLAGSGASYNEQYF. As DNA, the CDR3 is TGCGCCAGCAGCTTGGCCGGTAGCGGGGCTTCCTACAATGAGCAGTACTTC.

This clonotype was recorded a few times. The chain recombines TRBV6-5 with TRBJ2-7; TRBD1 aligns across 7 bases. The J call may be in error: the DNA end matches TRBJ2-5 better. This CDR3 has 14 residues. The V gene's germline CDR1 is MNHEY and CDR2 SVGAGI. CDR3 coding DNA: TGTGCCAGCAGACCGACAGGGAGTTGGGAGACCCAGTACTTC. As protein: CASRPTGSWETQYF.

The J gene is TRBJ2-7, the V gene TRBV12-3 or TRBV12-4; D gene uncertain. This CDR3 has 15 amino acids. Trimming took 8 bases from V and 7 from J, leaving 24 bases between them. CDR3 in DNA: TGTGCCAGCTCAAAGGCCGTAAGTCCCTACAATGAGCAGTACTTC. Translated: CASSKAVSPYNEQYF.

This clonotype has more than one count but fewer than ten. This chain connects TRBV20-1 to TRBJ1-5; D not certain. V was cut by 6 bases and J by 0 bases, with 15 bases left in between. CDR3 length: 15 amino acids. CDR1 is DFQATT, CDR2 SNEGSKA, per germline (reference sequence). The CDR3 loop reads CSAYVGGSSNQPQHF. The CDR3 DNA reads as TGCAGTGCGTATGTCGGCGGCTCTAGCAATCAGCCCCAGCATTTT.

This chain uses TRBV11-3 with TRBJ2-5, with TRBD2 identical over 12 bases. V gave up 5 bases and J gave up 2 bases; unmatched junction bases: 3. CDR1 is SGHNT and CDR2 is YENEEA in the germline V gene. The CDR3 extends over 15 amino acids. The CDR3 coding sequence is TGTGCCAGCAGCACAGGACTAGCGGGGCAAGAGACCCAGTACTTC. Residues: CASSTGLAGQETQYF. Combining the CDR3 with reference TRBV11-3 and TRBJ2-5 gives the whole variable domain EAGVVQSPRYKIIEKKQPVAFWCNPISGHNTLYWYLQNLGQGPELLIRYENEEAVDDSQLPKDRFSAERLKGVDSTLKIQPAELGDSAVYLCASSTGLAGQETQYFGPGTRLLVL.

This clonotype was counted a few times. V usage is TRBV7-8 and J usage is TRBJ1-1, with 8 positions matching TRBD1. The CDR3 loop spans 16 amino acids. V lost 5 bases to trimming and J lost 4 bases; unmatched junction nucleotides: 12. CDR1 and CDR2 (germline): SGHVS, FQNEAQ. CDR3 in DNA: TGTGCCAGCAGCAAAGTTCCGAAGGACAGGGTCACTGAAGCTTTCTTT. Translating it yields CASSKVPKDRVTEAFF.

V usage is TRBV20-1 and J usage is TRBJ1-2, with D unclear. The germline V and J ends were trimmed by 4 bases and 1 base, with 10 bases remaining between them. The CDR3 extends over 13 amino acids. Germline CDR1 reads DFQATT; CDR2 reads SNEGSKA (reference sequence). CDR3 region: CSATGLSNYGYTF. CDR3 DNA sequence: TGCAGTGCTACCGGACTCAGTAACTATGGCTACACCTTC.

CDR3 bases: TGTGCCAGCACCCCGGTAGGATCCTACGAGCAGTACTTC. This encodes CASTPVGSYEQYF. This chain uses TRBV12-3 or TRBV12-4 with TRBJ2-7; D unclear. The CDR3 has 13 residues. V was shortened by 7 bases and J by 1 base, with 11 bases between the two germline ends.

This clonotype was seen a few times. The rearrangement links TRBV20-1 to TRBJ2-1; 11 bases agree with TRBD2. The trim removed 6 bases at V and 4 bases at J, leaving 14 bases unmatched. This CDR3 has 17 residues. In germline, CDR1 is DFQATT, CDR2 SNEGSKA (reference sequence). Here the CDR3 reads CSATGRKGLAAYNEQFF. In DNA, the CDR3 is TGCAGTGCAACAGGACGGAAGGGACTAGCGGCTTACAATGAGCAGTTCTTC.

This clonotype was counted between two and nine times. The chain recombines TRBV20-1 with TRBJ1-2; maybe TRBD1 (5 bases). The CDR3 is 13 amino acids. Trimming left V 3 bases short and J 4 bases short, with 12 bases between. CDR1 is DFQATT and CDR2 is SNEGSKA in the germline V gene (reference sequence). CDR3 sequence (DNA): TGCAGTGCTAGGGTTGGACAAGTCTATGGCTACACCTTC. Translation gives CSARVGQVYGYTF.

The CDR3 coding sequence is TGTGCCAGCAGGAGGGGGGTCCCCTACAATGAGCAGTTCTTC. This translates into CASRRGVPYNEQFF. The rearrangement uses TRBV25-1 and TRBJ2-1; D could derive from TRBD1 or TRBD2 (6 bases each). CDR3 length: 14 amino acids. Germline V lookup: CDR1 MGHDK, CDR2 SYGVNS. Trimming stripped 6 bases from V and 2 bases from J, with 11 bases between. The entire variable domain, with the rest obtained from reference TRBV25-1 and TRBJ2-1, is as follows: EADIYQTPRYLVIGTGKKITLECSQTMGHDKMYWYQQDPGMELHLIHYSYGVNSTEKGDLSSESTVSRIRTEHFPLTLESARPSHTSQYLCASRRGVPYNEQFFGPGTRLTVL.

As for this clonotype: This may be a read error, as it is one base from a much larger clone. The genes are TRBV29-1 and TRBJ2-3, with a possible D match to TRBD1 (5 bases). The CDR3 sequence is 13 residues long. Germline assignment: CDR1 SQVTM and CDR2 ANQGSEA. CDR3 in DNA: TGCAGCGTTGAGGGCAGGGCGGCAGATACGCGGTATTTT. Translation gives CSVEGRAADTRYF.

The CDR3 coding sequence is TGTGCCAGCAGTTACAATGGTGCCCAACCCCAGCATTTT. This gives the protein CASSYNGAQPQHF. V and J are TRBV6-2 or TRBV6-3 and TRBJ1-5; no reliable D call. Germline values: CDR1 MNHEY, CDR2 SVGEGT. The CDR3 has 13 residues. Trimming pared 2 bases from V and 10 bases from J, leaving 12 bases between.

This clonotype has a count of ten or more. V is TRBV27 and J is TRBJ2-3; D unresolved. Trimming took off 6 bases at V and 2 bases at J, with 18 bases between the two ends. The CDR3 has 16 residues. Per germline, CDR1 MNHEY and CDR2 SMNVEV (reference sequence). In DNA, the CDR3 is TGTGCCAGCAGCCCAGATTACATGGGAATCACAGATACGCAGTATTTT. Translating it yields CASSPDYMGITDTQYF.

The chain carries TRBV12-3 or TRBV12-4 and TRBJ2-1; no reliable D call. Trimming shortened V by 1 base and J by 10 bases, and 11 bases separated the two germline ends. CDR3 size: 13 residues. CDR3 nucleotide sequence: TGTGCCAGCAGTTTAGGGCTAGTCGACGAGCAGTTCTTC. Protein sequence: CASSLGLVDEQFF.

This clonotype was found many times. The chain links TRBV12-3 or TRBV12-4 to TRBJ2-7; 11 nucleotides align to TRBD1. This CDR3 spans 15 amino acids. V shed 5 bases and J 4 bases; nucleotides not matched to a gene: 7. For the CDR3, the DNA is TGTGCCAGCAGTCTTTCCGGGACAGGGGGTTACGAGCAGTACTTC. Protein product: CASSLSGTGGYEQYF.

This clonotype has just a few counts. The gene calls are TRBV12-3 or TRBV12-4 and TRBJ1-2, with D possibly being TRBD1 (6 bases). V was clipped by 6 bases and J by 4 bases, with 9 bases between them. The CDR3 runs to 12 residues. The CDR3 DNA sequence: TGTGCCAGCAGCGGACAGACCTATGGCTACACCTTC. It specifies CASSGQTYGYTF.

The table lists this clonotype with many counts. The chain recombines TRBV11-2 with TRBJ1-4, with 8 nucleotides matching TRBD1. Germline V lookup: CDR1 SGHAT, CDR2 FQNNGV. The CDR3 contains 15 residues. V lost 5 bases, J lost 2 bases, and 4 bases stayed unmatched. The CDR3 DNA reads TGTGCCAGCAGCGCACAGGGGGGGACTAATGAAAAACTGTTTTTT. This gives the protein CASSAQGGTNEKLFF.

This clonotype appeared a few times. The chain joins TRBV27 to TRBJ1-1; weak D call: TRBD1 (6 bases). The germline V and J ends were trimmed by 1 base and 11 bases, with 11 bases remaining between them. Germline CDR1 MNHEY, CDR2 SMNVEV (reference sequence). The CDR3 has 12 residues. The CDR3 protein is CASSLLGARAFF. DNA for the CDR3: TGTGCCAGCAGTTTATTGGGGGCGCGGGCTTTCTTT.

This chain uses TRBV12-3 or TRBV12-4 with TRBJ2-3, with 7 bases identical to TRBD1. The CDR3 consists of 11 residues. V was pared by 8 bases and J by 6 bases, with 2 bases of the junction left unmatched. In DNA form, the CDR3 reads TGTGCCAGCGGACAGGTGGATACGCAGTATTTT. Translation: CASGQVDTQYF.

The CDR3 region is CASSVDRLRGNQPQHF. In nucleotides, the CDR3 is TGTGCCAGCAGCGTCGACAGGTTGAGGGGCAATCAGCCCCAGCATTTT. The rearrangement uses TRBV7-8 and TRBJ1-5; D possibly corresponds to TRBD1 (6 bases). CDR1 is SGHVS and CDR2 is FQNEAQ in the germline V gene. V lost 5 bases and J 2 bases, leaving 16 bases between the germline ends. The CDR3 covers 16 residues.